These 2 T cell receptor beta chains share one sample of origin, sequenced in a study of glioma-infiltrating T cells. Amplification of TCR alpha and beta CDR3 regions from RNA used iRepertoire nested multiplex PCR. In TCRdb, the multiplex PCR reads were re-called with MiXCR into one record per CDR3 protein. This sample has 100,000 to 150,000 distinct CDR3 sequences, with 23% found just once. Sequenced material: glioma tissue, nonneoplastic brain tissue, or PBMCs (not recorded which). The receptors originated from a human donor with low-grade glioma or glioblastoma, undergoing nonglioma brain surgery, or in good health (not recorded which).

This clonotype has ten or more counts. The chain joins TRBV28 to TRBJ1-5; D gene uncertain. V was shortened by 3 bases and J by 3 bases, with 9 bases between the two germline ends. Germline lookup yields CDR1 MDHEN and CDR2 SYDVKM. This CDR3 has 14 residues. CDR3 in amino acids: CASSFGQVNQPQHF. CDR3 nucleotide sequence: TGTGCCAGCAGTTTTGGTCAGGTCAATCAGCCCCAGCATTTT. The whole variable domain, remainder taken from reference TRBV28 and TRBJ1-5, is DVKVTQSSRYLVKRTGEKVFLECVQDMDHENMFWYRQDPGLGLRLIYFSYDVKMKEKGDIPEGYSVSREKKERFSLILESASTNQTSMYLCASSFGQVNQPQHFGDGTRLSIL.

This clonotype has ten or more counts. The rearrangement uses TRBV6-1 and TRBJ2-7, with D perhaps given as TRBD1 or TRBD2 (5 bases each). This CDR3 region has 14 residues. Looked up from germline, CDR1 is MNHNS and CDR2 is SASEGT. V lost 6 bases and J lost 5, with 17 bases in between. CDR3: CASSPERGGHEQYF. CDR3 bases: TGTGCCAGCAGCCCGGAGAGGGGCGGTCACGAGCAGTACTTC.